The rows below give T cell receptor beta chains drawn from one sample of a study of read filtering for tumor transcriptome and immune sequencing. MiXCR, run by TCRdb on the reads, gives a single entry per CDR3 protein. Of approximately 37,000 distinct CDR3 sequences in the sample, about 15% are singletons; the top ten hold more than 15%. The sample was a population of CD138-negative cells sorted from bone marrow. The origin of the receptors is a donor aged 40 or over with multiple myeloma. Both conserved end residues are part of each CDR3. A clone size is listed for some rows: how often the clone was seen (once, few, many), or a class if it is expanded.

cdr3_length	clone_size	v_call	cdr3_aa
14	many	TRBV28	CACSRPFDSVGYTF
12	many	TRBV5-1	CASSLDGVAQYF
14	-	TRBV7-3	CASSLAGGTDTQYF
13	many	TRBV4-3	CASSQADGNGYTF
12	many	TRBV12-3/TRBV12-4	CASRADGTEAFF
13	many	TRBV27	CASSGRRAGEQYF
14	-	TRBV7-9	CASSRPPGANVLTF
15	many	TRBV6-6	CASSPSNPHNQPQHF
19	many	TRBV20-1	CSARDLAGRVERRTDTQYF
14	many	TRBV28	CASRGLAVTGELFF
14	medium-sized	TRBV19	CASSRGRSYNEQFF
14	many	TRBV7-8	CASSSTGGGDEQFF
14	many	TRBV7-2	CASSFRGLSTEAFF
15	-	TRBV6-5	CASSLAGQGAYEQYF
12	many	TRBV10-3	CAISLDRNGYTF
14	many	TRBV9	CASSSGKDRETQYF
14	many	TRBV4-3	CASSRPGADTEAFF
14	many	TRBV20-1	CSAAFTGTVTEAFF
13	medium-sized	TRBV23-1	CASSVHSTYEQYF
17	many	TRBV27	CASSPIWPGGAGETQYF